The subject of this entry is one TCR beta chain. Original analysis: Nucleated cell counts were estimated from reference gene primer amplification. TCRdb's copy holds only in-frame clones and misses some; the assay was immunoSEQ multiplex PCR. V and J calls and clone size are copied from that table; D and trimming were computed from the DNA. This sample has more than 150,000 clones; less than 90% occur once, and the top ten carry 2% to 3%. This specimen belongs to a study of blood T cell repertoires in COVID-19. Study as a whole: Whether acute or convalescent, the COVID-19 samples came from the United States, Italy and Spain. From T cells, B-cell-depleted T cells, or PBMCs came the material, which was cDNA or gDNA.

The CDR3 is made up of 14 amino acids. V lost 4 bases to trimming and J lost 7 bases, with 15 bases between them. CDR1 is SGHAT and CDR2 is FQNNGV in the germline V gene. The chain links TRBV11-2 to TRBJ2-3; D is ambiguous. Source material: peripheral blood. This TCR derives from a woman in her 70s with acute or convalescent COVID-19. CDR3 in DNA: TGTGCCAGCAGCTCTGGGCCCGCCGCTTATACGCAGTATTTT. Protein product: CASSSGPAAYTQYF. Together with reference TRBV11-2 and TRBJ2-3, the CDR3 gives the full variable domain: EAGVAQSPRYKIIEKRQSVAFWCNPISGHATLYWYQQILGQGPKLLIQFQNNGVVDDSQLPKDRFSAERLKGVDSTLKIQPAKLEDSAVYLCASSSGPAAYTQYFGPGTRLTVL.